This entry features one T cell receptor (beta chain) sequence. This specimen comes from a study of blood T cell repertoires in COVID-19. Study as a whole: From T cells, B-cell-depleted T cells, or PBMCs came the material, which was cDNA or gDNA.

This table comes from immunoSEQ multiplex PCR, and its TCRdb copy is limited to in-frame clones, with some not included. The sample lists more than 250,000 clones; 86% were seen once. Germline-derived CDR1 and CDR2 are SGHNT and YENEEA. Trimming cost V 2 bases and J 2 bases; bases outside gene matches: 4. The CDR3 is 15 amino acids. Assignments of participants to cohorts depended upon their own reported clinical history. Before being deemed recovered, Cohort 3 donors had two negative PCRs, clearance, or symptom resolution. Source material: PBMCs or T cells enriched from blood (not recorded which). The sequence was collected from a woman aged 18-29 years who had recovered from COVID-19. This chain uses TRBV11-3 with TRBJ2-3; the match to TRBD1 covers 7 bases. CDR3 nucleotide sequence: TGTGCCAGCAGCTTACGACAGGGAGCCACAGATACGCAGTATTTT. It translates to CASSLRQGATDTQYF.